This passage covers 15 T cell receptor beta chains from one sample sequenced in a study of T-cell memory formation after mild COVID-19. TCRdb independently ran MiXCR on the 5' RACE reads; one entry per CDR3 protein. The sample has 250,000 to 300,000 distinct CDR3 sequences; approximately 16% are singletons. The sequencing sample was made of PBMCs or a T cell subset sorted from them (not recorded which). The receptors were gathered from a man aged 18 to 35 who had mild COVID-19 (a few samples of this study predate the infection). Cell type and time point are not known.

This chain joins TRBV12-3 or TRBV12-4 and TRBJ2-1; 11 bases agree with TRBD2. This CDR3 is 15 amino acids long. With 6 bases clipped from V and 4 bases from J, the junction kept 5 bases outside the gene matches. CDR3 DNA sequence: TGTGCCAGCAGGCAACTAGCGGGGGCATACAATGAGCAGTTCTTC. Translating gives CASRQLAGAYNEQFF.

The chain combines TRBV12-3 or TRBV12-4 with TRBJ2-5; D uncertain. V was trimmed by 2 bases and J by 4 bases, leaving 17 bases between them. The CDR3 totals 16 residues. CDR3 sequence (DNA): TGTGCCAGCAGTTTACAGGAAGGCTCTTTGCTAGAGACCCAGTACTTC. It codes for CASSLQEGSLLETQYF.

This clonotype was recorded a few times. The chain combines TRBV2 with TRBJ1-1; 8 bases align to TRBD1. CDR1 SNHLY and CDR2 FYNNEI come from the germline V gene. The trim removed 7 bases at V and 3 bases at J, leaving 7 bases unmatched. This CDR3 has 14 amino acids. The DNA of the CDR3 is TGTGCCAGCAACAGACCGGGACAGGACACTGAAGCTTTCTTT. As protein: CASNRPGQDTEAFF.

The table lists this clonotype with a few counts. The chain uses TRBV10-3 and TRBJ2-7; D ambiguous. Trimming took off 0 bases at V and 2 bases at J, with 14 bases between the two ends. CDR3 length equals 16 residues. Germline V lookup: CDR1 ENHRY, CDR2 SYGVKD. The CDR3 DNA sequence: TGTGCCATCAGTGAGTCGCTGATACCTGAGGCCTACGAGCAGTACTTC. Translated: CAISESLIPEAYEQYF.

In its sample, this clonotype was seen a few times. The V gene is TRBV28, the J gene TRBJ2-2, with 9 positions matching TRBD1. The germline gives CDR1 MDHEN, CDR2 SYDVKM. The CDR3 has 15 amino acids. Unmatched junction bases numbered 7, after V lost 7 bases and J lost 4 bases. CDR3 sequence (DNA): TGTGCCAGCAACCCACAGGGGGCTGGCACCGGGGAGCTGTTTTTT. This sequence encodes CASNPQGAGTGELFF.

Only a few counts were recorded for this clonotype. The chain employs TRBV6-5 and TRBJ2-1; possible D gene TRBD2, 6 bases. The V end was cut by 10 bases, the J end by 3 bases, with 13 bases between. Germline CDR1 is MNHEY and CDR2 is SVGAGI. This CDR3 has 13 amino acids. CDR3 DNA sequence: TGTGCCACCCACCGGGGGAGCTACAATGAGCAGTTCTTC. Its protein is CATHRGSYNEQFF.

This clonotype was seen a few times. The gene calls are TRBV14 and TRBJ1-2; 7 bases line up with TRBD1. V was clipped by 1 base and J by 5 bases; unmatched bases: 7. The germline gives CDR1 SGHDN, CDR2 FVKESK. The CDR3 runs to 15 residues. The CDR3 coding sequence is TGTGCCAGCAGCCAAGGGACAGGCCGATTTTATGGCTACACCTTC. Encoded protein: CASSQGTGRFYGYTF.

V and J are TRBV6-5 and TRBJ2-7; D not certain. This CDR3 spans 16 amino acids. Germline assignment: CDR1 MNHEY and CDR2 SVGAGI. Trimming removed 6 bases at V and 3 bases at J, with 21 bases between. The CDR3 loop is CASSYVSPVPSYEQYF. The CDR3 DNA sequence: TGTGCCAGCAGCTATGTTTCCCCGGTGCCCAGCTACGAGCAGTACTTC.

The chain links TRBV5-5 to TRBJ1-6, with a possible D match to TRBD1 (6 bases). Trimming took 1 base from V and 7 from J, leaving 15 bases between them. The V gene's germline CDR1 is SGHKS and CDR2 YYEKEE (reference sequence). The length of the CDR3 is 16 residues. This CDR3 is CASSLRAGAGNSPLHF. The CDR3 region has the DNA TGTGCCAGCAGCTTGAGAGCAGGGGCCGGGAATTCACCCCTCCACTTT.

This clonotype came up many times. The gene calls are TRBV20-1 and TRBJ1-5; tentative D call: TRBD1 (5 bases). In germline, CDR1 is DFQATT, CDR2 SNEGSKA (reference sequence). Trimming pared 2 bases from V and 6 bases from J, leaving 8 bases between. This CDR3 is 12 amino acids long. CDR3 nucleotide sequence: TGCAGTGCTAGAAGGGGTGCTCAGCCCCAGCATTTT. It is translated as CSARRGAQPQHF.

The gene calls are TRBV2 and TRBJ2-7; D unresolved. V was pared by 3 bases and J by 5 bases, with 17 bases between. Germline CDR1 and CDR2: SNHLY and FYNNEI. This CDR3 region has 15 residues. The CDR3 coding sequence is TGTGCCAGCAGTGATGGTTGGAGTCCCCTCCACGAGCAGTACGTC. Translating it yields CASSDGWSPLHEQYV.

The sample holds a few counts of this clonotype. V usage is TRBV15 and J usage is TRBJ2-2; TRBD1 aligns across 7 bases. Germline lookup yields CDR1 LNHNV and CDR2 YYDKDF (reference sequence). The J segment lost 4 bases and the V segment lost 5 bases, leaving 7 bases of the junction unmatched. There are 15 residues in the CDR3. The CDR3 nucleotides read TGTGCCACCAGCGGAAAGGGGGCGACCACCGGGGAGCTGTTTTTT. This encodes CATSGKGATTGELFF.

The chain has TRBV5-1 and TRBJ2-2; D gene uncertain. CDR3 size: 16 residues. CDR1 and CDR2 (germline): SGHRS, YFSETQ. The V end was cut by 1 base, the J end by 2 bases, with 12 bases between. The CDR3 loop is CASSLKTRANTGELFF. In nucleotides, the CDR3 is TGCGCCAGCAGCTTGAAAACCAGAGCCAACACCGGGGAGCTGTTTTTT.

This clonotype has more than one count but fewer than ten. The V gene is TRBV14, the J gene TRBJ1-1, with D perhaps matching TRBD1 (5 bases). V was pared by 3 bases and J by 1 base, with 12 bases between. The length of the CDR3 is 15 residues. The germline CDR1 and CDR2 sequences are SGHDN and FVKESK. CDR3 in DNA: TGTGCCAGCAGCCAGACACAGGACGGGAACACTGAAGCTTTCTTT. It encodes CASSQTQDGNTEAFF.

This clonotype was detected only a few times. In nucleotides, the CDR3 is TGTGCCAGCAGCTTATGGCCTGGGAACACTGAAGCTTTCTTT. Residues: CASSLWPGNTEAFF. V gene TRBV5-5 combines with J gene TRBJ1-1; no firm D call. There are 14 residues in the CDR3. Trimming took off 2 bases at V and 1 base at J, with 9 bases between the two ends. CDR1 and CDR2 from the germline V gene are SGHKS and YYEKEE (reference sequence).